The clone carrying this T cell receptor beta chain has more than one count but fewer than ten. The source of the sample is a study of response to subunit inactivated influenza vaccine. TCRdb reprocessed the RT-PCR reads via MiXCR and lists one record per CDR3 protein. The data contain about 540,000 distinct CDR3 sequences, under 30% of them singletons. This CDR3 spans 16 amino acids. The ends were cut back, 0 bases at V and 2 bases at J, with 11 bases in the middle. CDR1 is SGHKS, CDR2 YYEKEE, per germline (reference sequence). The data were also submitted as part of a second study, on T cells expressing NK-cell markers. That work adds: What made the TCR beta cDNA was 5'RACE template switching with UMIs.

Sequenced material: CD4+ T cells sorted from PBMCs, taken 11 to 12 days after vaccination. The chain recombines TRBV5-5 with TRBJ1-4, with D perhaps TRBD1 (6 bases). The origin of this receptor is a man over 45 who received an inactivated influenza vaccine. In DNA form, the CDR3 reads TGTGCCAGCAGCTTGGAGTTAACAGGGACTAATGAAAAACTGTTTTTT. It specifies CASSLELTGTNEKLFF.